The sequence of this TCR beta chain was determined in a study of blood T cell repertoires in COVID-19. Study as a whole: There were acute and convalescent COVID-19 samples, and they came from the United States, Italy and Spain. PBMCs, B-cell-depleted T cells, or T cells were the source of the cDNA or gDNA that made up the material.

Germline CDR1 is SNHLY and CDR2 is FYNNEI. With 9 bases clipped from V and 3 bases from J, the junction kept 6 bases outside the gene matches. The CDR3 sequence is 14 residues long. Original data processing: Estimated nucleated cell counts came from reference gene primer amplification. Method: immunoSEQ multiplex PCR; TCRdb's copy keeps in-frame clones and lacks some. V and J calls and clone size are as listed in that table; D and trimming were resolved from the DNA. The table includes nearly 90,000 clones, about 90% detected once. Patients at the Seattle site were enrolled during active infection and followed longitudinally.

The V gene is TRBV2, the J gene TRBJ2-2, with 8 bases aligning to TRBD1. The sequencing input was peripheral blood. The TCR sequence derives from a man younger than 35 with COVID-19, enrolled during active disease. CDR3 DNA: TGTGCCAGTAACCGACAGGGGTACACCGGGGAGCTGTTTTTT. It yields the protein CASNRQGYTGELFF.